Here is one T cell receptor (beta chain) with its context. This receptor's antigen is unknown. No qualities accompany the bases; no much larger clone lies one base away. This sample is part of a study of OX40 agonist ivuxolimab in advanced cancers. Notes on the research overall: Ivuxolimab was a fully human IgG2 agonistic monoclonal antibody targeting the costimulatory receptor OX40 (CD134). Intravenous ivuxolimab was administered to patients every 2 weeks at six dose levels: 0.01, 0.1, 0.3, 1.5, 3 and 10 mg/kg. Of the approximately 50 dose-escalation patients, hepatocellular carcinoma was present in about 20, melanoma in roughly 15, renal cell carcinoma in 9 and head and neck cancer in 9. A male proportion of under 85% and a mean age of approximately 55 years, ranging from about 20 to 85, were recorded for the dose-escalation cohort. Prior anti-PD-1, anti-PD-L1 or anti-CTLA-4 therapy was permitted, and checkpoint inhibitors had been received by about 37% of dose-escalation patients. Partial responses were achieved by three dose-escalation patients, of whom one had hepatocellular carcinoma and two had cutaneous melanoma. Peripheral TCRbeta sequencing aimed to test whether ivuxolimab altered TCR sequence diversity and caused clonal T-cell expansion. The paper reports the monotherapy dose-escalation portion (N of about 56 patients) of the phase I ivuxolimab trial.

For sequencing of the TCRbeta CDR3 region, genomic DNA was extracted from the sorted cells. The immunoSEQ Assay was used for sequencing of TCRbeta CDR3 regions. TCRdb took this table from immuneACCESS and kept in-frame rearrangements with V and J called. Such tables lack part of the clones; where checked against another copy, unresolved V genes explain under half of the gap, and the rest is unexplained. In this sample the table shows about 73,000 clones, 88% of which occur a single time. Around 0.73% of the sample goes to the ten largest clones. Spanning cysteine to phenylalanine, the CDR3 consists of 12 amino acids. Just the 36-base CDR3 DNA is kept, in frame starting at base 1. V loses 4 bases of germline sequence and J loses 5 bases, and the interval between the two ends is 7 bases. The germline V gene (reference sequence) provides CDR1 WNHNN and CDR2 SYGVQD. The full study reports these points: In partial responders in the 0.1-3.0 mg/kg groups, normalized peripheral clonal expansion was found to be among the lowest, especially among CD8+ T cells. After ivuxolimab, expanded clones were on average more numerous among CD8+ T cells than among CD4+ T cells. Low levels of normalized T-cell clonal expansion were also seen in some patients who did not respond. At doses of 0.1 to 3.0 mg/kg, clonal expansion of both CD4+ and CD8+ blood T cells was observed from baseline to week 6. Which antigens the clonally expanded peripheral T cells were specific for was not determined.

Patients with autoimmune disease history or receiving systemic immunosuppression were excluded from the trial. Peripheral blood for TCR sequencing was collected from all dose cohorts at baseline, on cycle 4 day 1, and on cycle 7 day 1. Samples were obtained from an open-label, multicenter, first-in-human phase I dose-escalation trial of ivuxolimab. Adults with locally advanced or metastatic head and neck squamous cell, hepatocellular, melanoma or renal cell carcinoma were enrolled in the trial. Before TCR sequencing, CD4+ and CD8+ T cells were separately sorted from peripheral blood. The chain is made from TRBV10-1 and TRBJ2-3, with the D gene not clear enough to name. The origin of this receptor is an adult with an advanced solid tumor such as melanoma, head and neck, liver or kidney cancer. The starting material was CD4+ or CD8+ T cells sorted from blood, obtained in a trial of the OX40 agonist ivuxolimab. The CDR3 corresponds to CASSAGQDTQYF. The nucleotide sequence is TGCGCCAGCAGTGCCGGGCAAGATACGCAGTATTTT.